The clone carrying this TCR beta chain was recorded a few times. The identical CDR3 is also encoded by other nucleotide sequences in the sample. Original processing methods: Cell counts per sample came from amplifying reference gene primers. Repertoires were generated with immunoSEQ multiplex PCR, while TCRdb's copy carries only in-frame clones and drops some. That table is the source of V, J and clone size, and D and trimming were worked out from the DNA. The sample holds about 230,000 clones, roughly 89% seen once. The CDR3 is 12 residues long. Per the germline V gene, CDR1 is MNHEY and CDR2 is SVGAGI. V was trimmed by 10 bases and J by 1 base, leaving 11 bases between them. This entry belongs to a study of blood T cell repertoires in COVID-19.

Sequenced material: PBMCs or T cells enriched from blood (not recorded which). The TCR comes from a woman in her 30s with acute COVID-19. The gene calls are TRBV6-5 and TRBJ2-7; TRBD1 is a possible D gene (6 bases). The CDR3 nucleotides are TGTGCCACCTCGGACAGTTCCTACGAGCAGTACTTC. It translates to CATSDSSYEQYF.